The clone carrying this TCR beta chain was counted once. Per the germline V gene, CDR1 is SGDLS and CDR2 is YYNGEE. The V gene lost 0 bases and the J gene lost 2 bases, with 8 bases spanning the gap. This CDR3 spans 14 amino acids. As processed by the authors: The authors estimated nucleated cell counts from reference gene primer amplification. Produced via immunoSEQ multiplex PCR; TCRdb's table is partial and in-frame only. V, J and clone size were drawn from that table, and D and trimming were deduced from the DNA. The repertoire holds 200,000 to 300,000 clones, with roughly 84% as singletons. The data were obtained in a study of blood T cell repertoires in COVID-19. Study context: The study drew acute and convalescent COVID-19 samples from the United States, Italy and Spain. PBMCs, B-cell-depleted T cells, or T cells provided the cDNA or gDNA that made up the material.

This sequence joins TRBV9 and TRBJ1-1; D gene unclear. Material for sequencing was peripheral blood. The clonotype originates from a man in his fifties or sixties with acute or convalescent COVID-19. CDR3 loop: CASSVAGDNTEAFF. DNA for the CDR3: TGTGCCAGCAGCGTAGCCGGGGATAACACTGAAGCTTTCTTT.